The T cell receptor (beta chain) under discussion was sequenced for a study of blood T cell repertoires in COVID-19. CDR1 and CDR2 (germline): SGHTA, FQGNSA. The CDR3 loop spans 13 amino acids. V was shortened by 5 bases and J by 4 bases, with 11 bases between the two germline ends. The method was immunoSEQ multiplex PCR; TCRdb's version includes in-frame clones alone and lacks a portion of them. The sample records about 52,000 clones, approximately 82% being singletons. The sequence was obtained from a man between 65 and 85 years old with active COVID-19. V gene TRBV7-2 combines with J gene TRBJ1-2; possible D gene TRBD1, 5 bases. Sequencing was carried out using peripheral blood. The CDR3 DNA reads TGTGCCAGCAGCGTAGAGACAGCCTATGGCTACACCTTC. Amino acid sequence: CASSVETAYGYTF.